The source of this TCR beta chain is a study of blood T cell repertoires in COVID-19. Participants, roughly 18 to 90 years old, spanned 24 US areas. Cohort allocation depended upon clinical history that participants reported. The repertoire was sequenced with immunoSEQ multiplex PCR; TCRdb's copy has only in-frame clones and lacks some. The repertoire holds around 340,000 clones, with approximately 86% as singletons. The germline CDR1 and CDR2 sequences are LNHDA and SQIVND (reference sequence). The CDR3 runs 17 residues. The V and J ends lost 3 bases and 5 bases, in that order; junction bases with no gene match: 13.

The clonotype was recovered from a woman aged 40-49 years with acute COVID-19. The rearrangement joins TRBV19 to TRBJ1-2; 9 positions match TRBD1. The sample taken for sequencing was PBMCs or T cells enriched from blood (not recorded which). As DNA, the CDR3 is TGTGCCAGTAGTATGTCCGGGACAGGGAGAAAAATATATGGCTACACCTTC. This gives the protein CASSMSGTGRKIYGYTF.